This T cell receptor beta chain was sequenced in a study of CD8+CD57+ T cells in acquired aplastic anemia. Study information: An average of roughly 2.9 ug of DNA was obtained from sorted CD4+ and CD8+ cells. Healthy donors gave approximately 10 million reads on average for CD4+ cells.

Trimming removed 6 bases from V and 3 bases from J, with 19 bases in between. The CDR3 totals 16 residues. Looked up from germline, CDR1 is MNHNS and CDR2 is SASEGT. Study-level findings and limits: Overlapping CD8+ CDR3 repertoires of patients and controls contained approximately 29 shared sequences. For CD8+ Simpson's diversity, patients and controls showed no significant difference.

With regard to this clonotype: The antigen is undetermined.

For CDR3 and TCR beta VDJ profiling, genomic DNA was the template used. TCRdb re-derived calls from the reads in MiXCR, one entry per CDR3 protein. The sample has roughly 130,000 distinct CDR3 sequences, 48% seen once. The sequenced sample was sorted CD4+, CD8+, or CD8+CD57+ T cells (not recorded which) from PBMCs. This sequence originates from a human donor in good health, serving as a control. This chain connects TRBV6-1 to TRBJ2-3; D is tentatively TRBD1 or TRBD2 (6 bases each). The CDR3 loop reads CASSFGLGGRTDTQYF. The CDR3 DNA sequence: TGTGCCAGCAGCTTTGGGTTGGGGGGCCGGACAGATACGCAGTATTTT.